This passage covers 21 T cell receptor beta chains from one sample sequenced in a study of blood T cell repertoires in COVID-19. Assay: immunoSEQ multiplex PCR; the TCRdb copy retains only in-frame clones and omits some. This sample yields 270,000 or so clones, of which nearly 90% are seen a single time; approximately 2.3% belongs to the top ten. Sample: peripheral blood. The receptor set was obtained from a woman aged 55-69 years with COVID-19, enrolled during active disease.

The V gene is TRBV19, the J gene TRBJ1-6, with 8 bases that match TRBD1. V dropped 5 bases and J dropped 8; count of bases not matched to a gene: 5. Germline CDR1 is LNHDA and CDR2 is SQIVND (reference sequence). The CDR3 has 14 residues. The CDR3 DNA sequence: TGTGCCAGTAGTTGGACAGGGACGGATTCACCCCTCCACTTT. This gives the protein CASSWTGTDSPLHF.

V gene TRBV3-1 (or the pseudogene TRBV3-2) combines with J gene TRBJ1-3, with D unclear. Germline-derived CDR1 and CDR2 are LGHDT and YNNKEL (reference sequence). The CDR3 is made up of 18 amino acids. Trimming stripped 0 bases from V and 0 bases from J, with 15 bases between. CDR3 amino acids: CASSQDPGLSFSGNTIYF. In DNA, the CDR3 is TGTGCCAGCAGCCAAGATCCCGGGTTAAGCTTCTCTGGAAACACCATATATTTT.

V usage is TRBV5-4 and J usage is TRBJ2-1, with 10 bases that match TRBD2. V lost 4 bases to trimming and J lost 0 bases; unmatched junction nucleotides: 4. Germline V lookup: CDR1 SGHNT, CDR2 YYREEE (reference sequence). The CDR3 has 16 amino acids. Here the CDR3 DNA reads TGTGCCAGCAGCCCCACTAGCGGGGCCTCCTACAATGAGCAGTTCTTC. Translated, it gives CASSPTSGASYNEQFF.

The V and J genes are TRBV9 and TRBJ1-2; maybe TRBD1 (6 bases). Trimming stripped 0 bases from V and 6 bases from J, with 18 bases between. The V gene's germline CDR1 is SGDLS and CDR2 YYNGEE. The CDR3 runs to 16 residues. The chain's CDR3 is CASSVGGQGITNGYTF. The CDR3 DNA sequence: TGTGCCAGCAGCGTAGGAGGTCAGGGGATTACTAATGGCTACACCTTC.

The chain recombines TRBV6-5 with TRBJ1-1; D may be TRBD1 (5 bases). The CDR3 sequence is 15 residues long. V shed 0 bases and J shed 1 base, with 9 bases lying between them. Germline lookup yields CDR1 MNHEY and CDR2 SVGAGI. Written as DNA, the CDR3 is TGTGCCAGCAGTTACTCTCAGGGTAGGAACACTGAAGCTTTCTTT. Its protein is CASSYSQGRNTEAFF.

The chain couples TRBV27 to TRBJ1-2, with 7 nucleotides matching TRBD1. The ends lost 5 bases at V and 4 bases at J; junction bases unmatched: 7. CDR3 size: 14 residues. The germline gives CDR1 MNHEY, CDR2 SMNVEV (reference sequence). CDR3 region: CASSPRTGLYGYTF. The CDR3 DNA reads as TGTGCCAGCAGTCCCAGGACAGGCCTCTATGGCTACACCTTC.

The gene calls are TRBV27 and TRBJ1-2, with 8 positions matching TRBD1. Trimming took 6 bases from V and 5 from J; bases not matched to a gene: 14. The germline V gene has CDR1 MNHEY and CDR2 SMNVEV (reference sequence). The CDR3 has 16 amino acids. The chain's CDR3 is CASRSPGGLGDYGYTF. In DNA, the CDR3 is TGTGCCAGCAGGTCTCCAGGGGGCCTAGGAGATTATGGCTACACCTTC.

J is TRBJ1-5 and V is TRBV11-2; D is possibly TRBD1 (5 bases). From germline, CDR1 is SGHAT and CDR2 FQNNGV. The germline V and J ends were trimmed by 4 bases and 11 bases, with 30 bases remaining between them. The CDR3 runs to 18 residues. The CDR3 DNA is TGTGCCAGCAGCTCGCCAACAAAATCGGCGGGGCCGTCGGAGGCCCAGCATTTT. It is translated as CASSSPTKSAGPSEAQHF.

V is TRBV7-9 and J is TRBJ2-5, with a tentative D call TRBD2 (6 bases). This CDR3 has 14 residues. V lost 2 bases and J lost 2, with 9 bases in between. Germline lookup yields CDR1 SEHNR and CDR2 FQNEAQ (reference sequence). In DNA form, the CDR3 reads TGTGCCAGCAGCTTACTAGCGACGCAAGAGACCCAGTACTTC. This codes for CASSLLATQETQYF.

This clone appeared once. The rearrangement joins TRBV4-2 to TRBJ1-2; 8 positions agree with TRBD1. The CDR3 is 16 residues long. V was pared by 1 base and J by 6 bases, with 10 bases of the junction left unmatched. Germline V gene lookup returns CDR1 LGHNA and CDR2 YNFKEQ. The CDR3 DNA reads as TGTGCCAGCAGCCAAGTAGCAGGGGGCATTCCTCATGGCTACACCTTC. Translating it yields CASSQVAGGIPHGYTF.

The rearrangement links TRBV30 to TRBJ1-5; no definite D call. The V end was cut by 0 bases, the J end by 2 bases, with 8 bases between. The germline gives CDR1 GTSNPN, CDR2 SVGIG (reference sequence). The CDR3 length is 14 residues. Written as DNA, the CDR3 is TGTGCCTGGAGTGTACAGAGTGGCAATCAGCCCCAGCATTTT. It translates to CAWSVQSGNQPQHF.

The chain combines TRBV6-5 with TRBJ1-6; the D gene is possibly TRBD1 (5 bases). V was shortened by 8 bases and J by 9 bases, with 17 bases between the two germline ends. This CDR3 spans 14 amino acids. Germline V CDR1 and CDR2: MNHEY, SVGAGI. This CDR3 reads CASSISGLGSPLHF. Here the CDR3 DNA reads TGTGCCAGCTCGATTTCAGGGCTAGGTTCACCCCTCCACTTT.

The V and J genes are TRBV7-9 and TRBJ1-2, with TRBD1 identical over 9 bases. Germline V gene sequence: CDR1 SEHNR, CDR2 FQNEAQ (reference sequence). Trimming took 6 bases from V and 2 from J; bases not matched to a gene: 13. CDR3 length: 17 residues. CDR3 coding DNA: TGTGCCAGCAGACCAACGCTGGACAGGGGTGGAAACTATGGCTACACCTTC. Protein: CASRPTLDRGGNYGYTF. The whole variable domain, filled in from reference TRBV7-9 and TRBJ1-2, reads DTGVSQNPRHKITKRGQNVTFRCDPISEHNRLYWYRQTLGQGPEFLTYFQNEAQLEKSRLLSDRFSAERPKGSFSTLEIQRTEQGDSAMYLCASRPTLDRGGNYGYTFGSGTRLTVV.

The V and J genes are TRBV7-8 and TRBJ2-3, with D possibly being TRBD2 (5 bases). CDR1 SGHVS and CDR2 FQNEAQ come from the germline V gene. CDR3 size: 14 residues. V gave up 5 bases and J gave up 2 bases, with 11 bases separating them. DNA of the CDR3: TGTGCCAGCAGCCCAACCGGGGTCACAGATACGCAGTATTTT. Translating gives CASSPTGVTDTQYF.

The chain couples TRBV9 to TRBJ2-7, with 8 bases fitting TRBD1. Unmatched junction bases numbered 15, after V lost 5 bases and J lost 5 bases. Per germline, CDR1 SGDLS and CDR2 YYNGEE. The CDR3 has 16 amino acids. CDR3 sequence (DNA): TGTGCCAGCAGTCCAAGGGGGGCAGGGGGCTCTCACGAGCAGTACTTC. This sequence encodes CASSPRGAGGSHEQYF. Full variable domain (outside the CDR3, taken from reference TRBV9 and TRBJ2-7): DSGVTQTPKHLITATGQRVTLRCSPRSGDLSVYWYQQSLDQGLQFLIQYYNGEERAKGNILERFSAQQFPDLHSELNLSSLELGDSALYFCASSPRGAGGSHEQYFGPGTRLTVT.

The rearrangement links TRBV19 to TRBJ2-1, with 8 bases aligning to TRBD2. Germline-derived CDR1 and CDR2 are LNHDA and SQIVND (reference sequence). V shed 3 bases and J 8 bases; nucleotides not matched to a gene: 9. The CDR3 loop spans 15 amino acids. The CDR3 here is CASSITGTRVHEQFF. CDR3 coding DNA: TGTGCCAGTAGTATCACGGGGACTAGAGTCCATGAGCAGTTCTTC.

This clone was counted only a few times. V and J are TRBV6-6 and TRBJ1-1; tentative D call: TRBD1 (6 bases). The V end was cut by 4 bases, the J end by 2 bases, with 8 bases between. The CDR3 runs 13 residues. Germline CDR1 MNHNY, CDR2 SVGAGI (reference sequence). CDR3 amino acids: CASSSDRNTEAFF. The CDR3 bases are TGTGCCAGCAGTTCGGACAGAAACACTGAAGCTTTCTTT.

The V call is TRBV27, the J call TRBJ2-1, with 12 bases aligning to TRBD2. V lost 6 bases and J lost 6; bases outside the gene matches: 12. Looked up from germline, CDR1 is MNHEY and CDR2 is SMNVEV (reference sequence). There are 17 residues in the CDR3. In DNA form, the CDR3 reads TGTGCCAGCAGCCTAAAGCTGTCTAGCGGGGGGGTCAATGAGCAGTTCTTC. Its translation is CASSLKLSSGGVNEQFF.

The genes are TRBV5-6 and TRBJ1-5, with 8 positions matching TRBD1. The CDR3 runs 17 residues. Trimming at V came to 3 bases and at J to 0 bases, leaving 8 bases not matched to a gene. Per germline, CDR1 SGHDT and CDR2 YYEEEE. The CDR3 protein is CASSSRTGRYSNQPQHF. The CDR3 DNA is TGTGCCAGCAGCTCAAGGACAGGGAGATATAGCAATCAGCCCCAGCATTTT. The whole variable domain, filled in from reference TRBV5-6 and TRBJ1-5, reads DAGVTQSPTHLIKTRGQQVTLRCSPKSGHDTVSWYQQALGQGPQFIFQYYEEEERQRGNFPDRFSGHQFPNYSSELNVNALLLGDSALYLCASSSRTGRYSNQPQHFGDGTRLSIL.

The J gene is TRBJ2-1, the V gene TRBV3-1 (or the pseudogene TRBV3-2); 7 nucleotides agree with TRBD1. The CDR3 runs 15 residues. Germline CDR1 reads LGHDT; CDR2 reads YNNKEL (reference sequence). J was trimmed by 15 bases and V by 0 bases; bases with no gene match: 14. CDR3 in DNA: TGTGCCAGCAGCCAAGATATTTCGGCAGGGGGATTTCGGTTCTTC. It specifies CASSQDISAGGFRFF.

V gene TRBV4-3 combines with J gene TRBJ1-2, with a possible D match to TRBD1 (5 bases). This CDR3 comprises 14 residues. Looked up from germline, CDR1 is LGHNA and CDR2 is YSLEER. Trimming removed 4 bases from V and 3 bases from J, with 12 bases in between. The CDR3 is CASSPRDFDYGYTF. The CDR3 bases are TGCGCCAGCAGCCCCCGGGACTTCGACTATGGCTACACCTTC.